This T cell receptor beta chain is from a study of OX40 agonist ivuxolimab in advanced cancers. V lost 4 bases and J 8 bases, leaving 29 bases between the germline ends. This CDR3 is 18 amino acids long. Per the germline V gene, CDR1 is MNHEY and CDR2 is SMNVEV (reference sequence). This clone was found a few times. The data were produced by immunoSEQ multiplex PCR, yet TCRdb's version contains in-frame clones alone and is incomplete. The repertoire holds about 80,000 clones, 80% to 95% seen once, with approximately 8% in the top ten. The V and J genes are TRBV27 and TRBJ1-1; D possibly corresponds to TRBD1 (5 bases). The sequences come from CD4+ or CD8+ T cells sorted from blood, collected in a trial of the OX40 agonist ivuxolimab. This receptor was identified in an adult with an advanced solid tumor such as melanoma, head and neck, liver or kidney cancer. The CDR3 DNA reads as TGTGCCAGCAGTTCCGGGACGATCCCCGGCGCCGCTTATTTCGAAGCTTTCTTT. Translated: CASSSGTIPGAAYFEAFF.